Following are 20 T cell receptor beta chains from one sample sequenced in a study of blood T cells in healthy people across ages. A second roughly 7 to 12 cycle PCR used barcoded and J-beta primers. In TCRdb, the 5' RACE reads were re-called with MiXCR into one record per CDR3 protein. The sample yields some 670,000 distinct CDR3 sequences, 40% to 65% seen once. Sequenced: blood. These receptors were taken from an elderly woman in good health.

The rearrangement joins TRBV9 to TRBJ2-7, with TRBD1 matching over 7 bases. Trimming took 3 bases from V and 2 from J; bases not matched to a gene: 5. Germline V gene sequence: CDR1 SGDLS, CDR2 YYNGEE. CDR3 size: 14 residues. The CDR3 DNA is TGTGCCAGCAGCGATGACAGGGCGCCCTACGAGCAGTACTTC. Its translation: CASSDDRAPYEQYF.

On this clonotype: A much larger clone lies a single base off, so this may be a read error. The CDR3 here is CASSPRLAGAQETQFF. CDR3 DNA: TGTGCCAGCTCACCTCGGCTAGCGGGGGCCCAAGAGACCCAGTTCTTC. The chain links TRBV18 to TRBJ2-5, with 10 bases lining up with TRBD2. The J call may be faulty, since TRBJ2-1 better matches the DNA end. Germline CDR1 is KGHSH and CDR2 is LQKENI. The CDR3 runs 16 residues.

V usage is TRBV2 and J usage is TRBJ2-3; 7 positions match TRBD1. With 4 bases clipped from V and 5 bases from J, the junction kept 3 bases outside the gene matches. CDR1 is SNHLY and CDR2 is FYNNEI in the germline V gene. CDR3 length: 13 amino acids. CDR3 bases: TGTGCCAGCAGTGGAAACAGGGGAGATACGCAGTATTTT. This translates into CASSGNRGDTQYF.

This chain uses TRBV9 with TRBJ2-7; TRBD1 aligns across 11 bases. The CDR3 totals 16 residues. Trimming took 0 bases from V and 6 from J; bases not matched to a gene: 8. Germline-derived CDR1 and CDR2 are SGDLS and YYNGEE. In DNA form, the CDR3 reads TGTGCCAGCAGCGTAGGAGGACAGGGGGCTGGGACCGAGCAGTACTTC. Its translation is CASSVGGQGAGTEQYF.

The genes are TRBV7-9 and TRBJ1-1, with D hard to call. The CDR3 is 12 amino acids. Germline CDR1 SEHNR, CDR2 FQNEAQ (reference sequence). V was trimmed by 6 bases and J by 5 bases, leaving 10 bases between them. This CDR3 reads CASSHAGTEAFF. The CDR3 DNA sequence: TGTGCCAGCAGTCACGCCGGGACTGAAGCTTTCTTT.

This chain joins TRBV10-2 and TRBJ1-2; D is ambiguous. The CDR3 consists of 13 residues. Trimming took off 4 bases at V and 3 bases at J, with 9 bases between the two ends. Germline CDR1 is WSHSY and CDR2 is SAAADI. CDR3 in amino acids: CASSGGGYYGYTF. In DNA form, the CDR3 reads TGCGCCAGCAGTGGAGGAGGGTACTATGGCTACACCTTC.

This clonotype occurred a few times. The CDR3 loop reads CASSSPGQGAYEQYF. In DNA form, the CDR3 reads TGTGCCAGCAGTTCCCCGGGACAGGGGGCCTACGAGCAGTACTTC. The J gene is TRBJ2-7, the V gene TRBV28, with TRBD1 matching 11 bases. CDR1 is MDHEN, CDR2 SYDVKM, per germline. This CDR3 is built from 15 residues. V trimming: 4 bases; J trimming: 2 bases; junction bases outside the gene matches: 4.

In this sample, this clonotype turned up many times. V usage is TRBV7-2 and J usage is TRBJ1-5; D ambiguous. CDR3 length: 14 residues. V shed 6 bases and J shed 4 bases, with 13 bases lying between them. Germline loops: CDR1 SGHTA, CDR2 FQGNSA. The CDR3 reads CASRSGDKNQPQHF. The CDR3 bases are TGTGCCAGCAGATCGGGCGACAAAAATCAGCCCCAGCATTTT.

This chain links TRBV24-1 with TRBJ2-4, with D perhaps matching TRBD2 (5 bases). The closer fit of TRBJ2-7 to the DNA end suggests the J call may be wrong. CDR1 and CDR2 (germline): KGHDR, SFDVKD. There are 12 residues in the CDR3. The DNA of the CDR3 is TGTGCCACCAGTGTCAAGGACTCCGAGCAGTACTTC. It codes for CATSVKDSEQYF.

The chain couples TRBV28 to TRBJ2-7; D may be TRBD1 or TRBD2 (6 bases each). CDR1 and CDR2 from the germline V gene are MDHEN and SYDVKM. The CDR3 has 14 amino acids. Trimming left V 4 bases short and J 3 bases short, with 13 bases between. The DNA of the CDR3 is TGTGCCAGCAGTTCGTTAGGAGGGGGCTACGAGCAGTACTTC. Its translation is CASSSLGGGYEQYF. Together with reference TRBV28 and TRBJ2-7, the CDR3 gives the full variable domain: DVKVTQSSRYLVKRTGEKVFLECVQDMDHENMFWYRQDPGLGLRLIYFSYDVKMKEKGDIPEGYSVSREKKERFSLILESASTNQTSMYLCASSSLGGGYEQYFGPGTRLTVT.

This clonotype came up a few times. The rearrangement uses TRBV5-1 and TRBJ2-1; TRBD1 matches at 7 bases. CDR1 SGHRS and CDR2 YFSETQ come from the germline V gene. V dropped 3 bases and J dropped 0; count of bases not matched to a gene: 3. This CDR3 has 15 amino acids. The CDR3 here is CASSYGQDSYNEQFF. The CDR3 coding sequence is TGCGCCAGCAGCTATGGACAGGACTCCTACAATGAGCAGTTCTTC.

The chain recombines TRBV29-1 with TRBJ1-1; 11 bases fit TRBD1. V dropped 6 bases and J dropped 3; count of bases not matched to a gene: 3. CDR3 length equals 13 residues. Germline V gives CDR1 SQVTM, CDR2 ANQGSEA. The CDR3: CSVSGQGDTEAFF. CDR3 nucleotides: TGCAGCGTGTCGGGACAGGGGGACACTGAAGCTTTCTTT.

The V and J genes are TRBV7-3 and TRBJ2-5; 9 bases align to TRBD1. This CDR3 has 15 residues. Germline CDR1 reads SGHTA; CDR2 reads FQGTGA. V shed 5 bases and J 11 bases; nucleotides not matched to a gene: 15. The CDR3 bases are TGTGCCAGCAGCCCCACCGGGACAGGGTCAAGTGAGCAGTACTTC. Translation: CASSPTGTGSSEQYF.

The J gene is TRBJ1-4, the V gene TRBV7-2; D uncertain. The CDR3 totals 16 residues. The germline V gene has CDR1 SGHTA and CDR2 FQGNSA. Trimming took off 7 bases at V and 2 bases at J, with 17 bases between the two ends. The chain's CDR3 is CASIRQLGSTNEKLFF. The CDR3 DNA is TGTGCCAGCATCCGACAACTGGGATCTACTAATGAAAAACTGTTTTTT. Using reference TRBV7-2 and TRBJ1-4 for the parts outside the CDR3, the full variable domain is GAGVSQSPSNKVTEKGKDVELRCDPISGHTALYWYRQSLGQGLEFLIYFQGNSAPDKSGLPSDRFSAERTGGSVSTLTIQRTQQEDSAVYLCASIRQLGSTNEKLFFGSGTQLSVL.

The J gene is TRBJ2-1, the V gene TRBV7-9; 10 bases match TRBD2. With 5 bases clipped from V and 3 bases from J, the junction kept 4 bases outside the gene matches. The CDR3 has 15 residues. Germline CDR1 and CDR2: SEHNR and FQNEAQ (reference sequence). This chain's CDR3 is CASSRTSGNYNEQFF. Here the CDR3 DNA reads TGTGCCAGCAGCCGGACTAGCGGAAACTACAATGAGCAGTTCTTC.

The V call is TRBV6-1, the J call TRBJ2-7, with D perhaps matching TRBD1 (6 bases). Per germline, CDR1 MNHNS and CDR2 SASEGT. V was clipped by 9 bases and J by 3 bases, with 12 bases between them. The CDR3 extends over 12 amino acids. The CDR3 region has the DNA TGTGCCAGTACAGGGCGGTACTACGAGCAGTACTTC. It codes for CASTGRYYEQYF.

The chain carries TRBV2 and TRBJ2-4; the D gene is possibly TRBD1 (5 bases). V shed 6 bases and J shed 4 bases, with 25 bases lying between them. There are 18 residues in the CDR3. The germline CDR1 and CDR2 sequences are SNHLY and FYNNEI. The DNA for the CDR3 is TGTGCCAGCAGCCGACCCAAGCCTGGCCAGGGAAGGAAAAACATTCAGTACTTC. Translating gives CASSRPKPGQGRKNIQYF.

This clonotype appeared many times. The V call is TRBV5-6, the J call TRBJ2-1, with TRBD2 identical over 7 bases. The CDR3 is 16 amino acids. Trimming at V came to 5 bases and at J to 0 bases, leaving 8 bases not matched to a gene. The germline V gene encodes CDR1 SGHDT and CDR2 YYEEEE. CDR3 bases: TGTGCCAGCAGACTCGCTAGCGGAAGCTCCTACAATGAGCAGTTCTTC. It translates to CASRLASGSSYNEQFF.

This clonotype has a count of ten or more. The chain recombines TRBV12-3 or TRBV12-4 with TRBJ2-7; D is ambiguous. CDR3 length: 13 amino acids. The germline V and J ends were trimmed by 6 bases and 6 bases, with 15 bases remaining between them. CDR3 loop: CASSPGPSGEQYF. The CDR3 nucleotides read TGTGCCAGCAGCCCCGGACCATCGGGCGAGCAGTACTTC.

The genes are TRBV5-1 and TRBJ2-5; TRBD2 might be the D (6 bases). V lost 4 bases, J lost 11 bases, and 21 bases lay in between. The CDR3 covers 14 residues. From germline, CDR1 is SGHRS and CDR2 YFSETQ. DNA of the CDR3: TGCGCCAGCAGCGTGGGAGGAGGGCCGGATGAGCAGTACTTC. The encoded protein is CASSVGGGPDEQYF. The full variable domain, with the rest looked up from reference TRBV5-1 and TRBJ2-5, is KAGVTQTPRYLIKTRGQQVTLSCSPISGHRSVSWYQQTPGQGLQFLFEYFSETQRNKGNFPGRFSGRQFSNSRSEMNVSTLELGDSALYLCASSVGGGPDEQYFGPGTRLLVL.